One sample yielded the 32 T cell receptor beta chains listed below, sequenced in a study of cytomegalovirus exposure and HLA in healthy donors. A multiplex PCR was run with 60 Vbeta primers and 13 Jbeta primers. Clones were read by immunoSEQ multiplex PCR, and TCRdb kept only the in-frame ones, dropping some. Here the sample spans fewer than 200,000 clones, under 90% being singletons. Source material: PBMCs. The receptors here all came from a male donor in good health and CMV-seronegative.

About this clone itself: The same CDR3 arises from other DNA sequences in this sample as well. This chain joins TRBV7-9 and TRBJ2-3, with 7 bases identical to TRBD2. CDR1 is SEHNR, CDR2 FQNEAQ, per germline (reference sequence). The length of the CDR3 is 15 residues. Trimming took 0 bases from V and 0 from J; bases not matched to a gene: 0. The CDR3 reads CASSLASGSTDTQYF. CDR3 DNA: TGTGCCAGCAGCTTAGCTAGCGGGAGCACAGATACGCAGTATTTT.

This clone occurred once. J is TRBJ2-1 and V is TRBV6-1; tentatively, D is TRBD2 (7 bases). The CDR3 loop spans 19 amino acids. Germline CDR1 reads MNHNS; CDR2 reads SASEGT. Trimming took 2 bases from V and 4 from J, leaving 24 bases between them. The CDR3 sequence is CASSESSGRDWGTYNEQFF. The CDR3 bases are TGTGCCAGCAGTGAATCATCGGGGAGGGACTGGGGGACATACAATGAGCAGTTCTTC.

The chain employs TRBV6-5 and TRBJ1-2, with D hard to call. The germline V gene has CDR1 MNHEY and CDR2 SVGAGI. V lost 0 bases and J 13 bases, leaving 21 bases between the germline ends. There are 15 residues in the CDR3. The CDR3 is CASSYSKALEEWGTF. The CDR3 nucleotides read TGTGCCAGCAGTTACTCTAAGGCCTTGGAGGAGTGGGGCACCTTC.

CDR3 nucleotides: TGTGCCAGCAGTTCCCTAAGCGTCCGTAGGGGTAGCAATCAGCCCCAGCATTTT. Amino acids: CASSSLSVRRGSNQPQHF. The J gene is TRBJ1-5, the V gene TRBV28, with D possibly being TRBD1 (5 bases). V lost 4 bases, J lost 0 bases, and 19 bases lay in between. The CDR3 loop spans 18 amino acids. The V gene's germline CDR1 is MDHEN and CDR2 SYDVKM.

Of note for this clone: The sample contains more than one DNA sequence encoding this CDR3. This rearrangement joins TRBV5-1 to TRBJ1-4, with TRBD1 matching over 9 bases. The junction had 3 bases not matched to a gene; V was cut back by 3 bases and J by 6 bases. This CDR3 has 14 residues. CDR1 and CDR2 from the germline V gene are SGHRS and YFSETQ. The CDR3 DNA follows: TGCGCCAGCAGCTCGGGACAGGGAGATGAAAAACTGTTTTTT. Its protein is CASSSGQGDEKLFF. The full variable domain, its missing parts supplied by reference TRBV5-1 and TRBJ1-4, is KAGVTQTPRYLIKTRGQQVTLSCSPISGHRSVSWYQQTPGQGLQFLFEYFSETQRNKGNFPGRFSGRQFSNSRSEMNVSTLELGDSALYLCASSSGQGDEKLFFGSGTQLSVL.

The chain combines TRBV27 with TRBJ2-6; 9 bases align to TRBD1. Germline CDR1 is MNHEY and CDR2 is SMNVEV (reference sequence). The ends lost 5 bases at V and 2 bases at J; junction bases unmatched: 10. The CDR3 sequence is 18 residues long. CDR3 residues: CASSLLRDRVAGANVLTF. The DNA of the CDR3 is TGTGCCAGCAGTCTACTACGGGACAGGGTTGCTGGGGCCAACGTCCTGACTTTC.

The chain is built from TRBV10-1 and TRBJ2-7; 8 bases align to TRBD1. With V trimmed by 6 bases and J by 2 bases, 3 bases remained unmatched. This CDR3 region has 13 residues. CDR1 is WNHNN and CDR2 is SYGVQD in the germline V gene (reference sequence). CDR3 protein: CASRRQGPYEQYF. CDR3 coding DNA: TGCGCCAGCAGAAGACAGGGGCCCTACGAGCAGTACTTC.

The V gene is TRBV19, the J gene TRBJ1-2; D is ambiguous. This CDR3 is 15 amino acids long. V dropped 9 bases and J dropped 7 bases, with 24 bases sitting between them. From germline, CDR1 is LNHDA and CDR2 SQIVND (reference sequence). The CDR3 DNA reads TGTGCCAGCCTAAAGGACGGAGCTGAGGGAGCTGGCTACACCTTC. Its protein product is CASLKDGAEGAGYTF.

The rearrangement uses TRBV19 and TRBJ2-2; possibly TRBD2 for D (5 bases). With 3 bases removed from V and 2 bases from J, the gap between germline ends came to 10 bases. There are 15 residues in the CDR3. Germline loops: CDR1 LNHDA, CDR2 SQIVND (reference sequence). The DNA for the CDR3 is TGTGCCAGTAGTATCCAGCGGCTTAACACCGGGGAGCTGTTTTTT. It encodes CASSIQRLNTGELFF.

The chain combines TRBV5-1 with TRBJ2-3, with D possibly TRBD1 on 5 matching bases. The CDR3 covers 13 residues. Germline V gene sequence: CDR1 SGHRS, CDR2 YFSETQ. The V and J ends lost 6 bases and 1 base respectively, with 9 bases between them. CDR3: CASTLTGTDTQYF. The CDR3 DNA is TGCGCCAGCACCCTGACAGGCACAGATACGCAGTATTTT.

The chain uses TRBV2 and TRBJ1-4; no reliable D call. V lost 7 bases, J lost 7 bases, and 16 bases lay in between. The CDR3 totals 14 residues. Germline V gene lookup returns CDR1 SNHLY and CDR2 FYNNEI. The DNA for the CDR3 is TGTGCCAGCAAGTGGGCCAGGTCCGTTGAAAAACTGTTTTTT. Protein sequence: CASKWARSVEKLFF.

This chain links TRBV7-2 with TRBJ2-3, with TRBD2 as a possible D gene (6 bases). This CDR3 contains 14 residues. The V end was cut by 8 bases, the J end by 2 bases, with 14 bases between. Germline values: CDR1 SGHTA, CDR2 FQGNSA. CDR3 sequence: CASRGTYFTDTQYF. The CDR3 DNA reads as TGTGCCAGCCGGGGGACGTACTTCACAGATACGCAGTATTTT.

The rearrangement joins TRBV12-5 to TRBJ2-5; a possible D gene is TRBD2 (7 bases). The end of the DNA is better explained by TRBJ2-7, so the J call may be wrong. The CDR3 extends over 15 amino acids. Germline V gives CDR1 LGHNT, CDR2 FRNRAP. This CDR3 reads CASGLMGGGPYEQYF. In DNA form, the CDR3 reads TGTGCTAGTGGTTTGATGGGGGGGGGCCCCTACGAGCAGTACTTC.

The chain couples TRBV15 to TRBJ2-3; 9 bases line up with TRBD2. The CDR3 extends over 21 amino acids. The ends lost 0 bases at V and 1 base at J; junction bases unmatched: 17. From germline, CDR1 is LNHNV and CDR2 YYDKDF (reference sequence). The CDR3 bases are TGTGCCACCAGCAGAGAGGTGGGAGGTTTTAGCGGGAGTTGGGGCACAGATACGCAGTATTTT. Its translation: CATSREVGGFSGSWGTDTQYF.

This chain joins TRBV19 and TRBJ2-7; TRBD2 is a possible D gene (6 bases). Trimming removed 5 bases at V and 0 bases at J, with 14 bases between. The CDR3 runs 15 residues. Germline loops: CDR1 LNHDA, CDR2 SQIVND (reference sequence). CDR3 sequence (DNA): TGTGCCAGTAGTGGTGATCCCGGGAGCTCCTACGAGCAGTACTTC. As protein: CASSGDPGSSYEQYF.

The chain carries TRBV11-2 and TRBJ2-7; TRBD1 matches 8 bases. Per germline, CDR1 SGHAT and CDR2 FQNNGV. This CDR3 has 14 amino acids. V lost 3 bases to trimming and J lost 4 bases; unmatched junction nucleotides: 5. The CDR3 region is CASSFDRGAYEQYF. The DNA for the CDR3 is TGTGCCAGCAGCTTTGACAGGGGTGCTTACGAGCAGTACTTC. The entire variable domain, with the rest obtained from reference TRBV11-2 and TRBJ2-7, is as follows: EAGVAQSPRYKIIEKRQSVAFWCNPISGHATLYWYQQILGQGPKLLIQFQNNGVVDDSQLPKDRFSAERLKGVDSTLKIQPAKLEDSAVYLCASSFDRGAYEQYFGPGTRLTVT.

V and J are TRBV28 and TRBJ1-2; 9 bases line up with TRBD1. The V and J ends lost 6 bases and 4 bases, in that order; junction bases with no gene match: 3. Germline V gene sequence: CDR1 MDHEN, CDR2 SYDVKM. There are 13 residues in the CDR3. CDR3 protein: CASRQGARYGYTF. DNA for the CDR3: TGTGCCAGCAGACAGGGGGCGCGCTATGGCTACACCTTC.

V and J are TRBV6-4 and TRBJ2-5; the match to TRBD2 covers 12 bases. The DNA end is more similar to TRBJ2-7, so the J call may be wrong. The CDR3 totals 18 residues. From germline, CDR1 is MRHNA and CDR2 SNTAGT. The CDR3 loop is CASSDSSSGRAPLNEQYF. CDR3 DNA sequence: TGTGCCAGCAGTGACTCGTCTAGCGGGAGGGCCCCATTAAACGAGCAGTACTTC.

CDR3 DNA: TGTGCCACCAGCGCTCCAGGGGGCTCCAGCACTGAAGCTTTCTTT. Its translation: CATSAPGGSSTEAFF. The chain couples TRBV15 to TRBJ1-1; 8 bases agree with TRBD1. Trimming at V came to 5 bases and at J to 4 bases, leaving 9 bases not matched to a gene. This CDR3 comprises 15 residues. Germline assignment: CDR1 LNHNV and CDR2 YYDKDF (reference sequence).

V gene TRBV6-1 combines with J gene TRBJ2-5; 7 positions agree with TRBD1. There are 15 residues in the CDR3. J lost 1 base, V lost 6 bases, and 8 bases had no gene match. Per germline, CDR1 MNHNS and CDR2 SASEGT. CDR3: CASRRNRDSQETQYF. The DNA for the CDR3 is TGTGCCAGCAGAAGAAACCGGGACAGCCAAGAGACCCAGTACTTC.

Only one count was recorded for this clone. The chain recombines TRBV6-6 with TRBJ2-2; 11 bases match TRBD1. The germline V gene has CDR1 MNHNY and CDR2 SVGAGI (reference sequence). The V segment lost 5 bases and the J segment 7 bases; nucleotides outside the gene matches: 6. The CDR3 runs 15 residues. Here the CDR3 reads CASSRTGGYNGELFF. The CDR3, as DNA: TGTGCCAGCAGTAGGACAGGGGGCTATAACGGGGAGCTGTTTTTT.

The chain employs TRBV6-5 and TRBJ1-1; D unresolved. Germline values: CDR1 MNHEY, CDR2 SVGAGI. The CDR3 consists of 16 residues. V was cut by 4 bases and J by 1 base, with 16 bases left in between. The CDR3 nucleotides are TGTGCCAGCAGTTGCTCCGAGGTAGGAGGGAACACTGAAGCTTTCTTT. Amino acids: CASSCSEVGGNTEAFF.

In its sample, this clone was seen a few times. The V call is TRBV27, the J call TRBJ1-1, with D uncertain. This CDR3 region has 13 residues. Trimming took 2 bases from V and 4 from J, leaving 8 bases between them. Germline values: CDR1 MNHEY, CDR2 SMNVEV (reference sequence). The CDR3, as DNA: TGTGCCAGCAGTTTACGTTCGGTCACTGAAGCTTTCTTT. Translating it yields CASSLRSVTEAFF.

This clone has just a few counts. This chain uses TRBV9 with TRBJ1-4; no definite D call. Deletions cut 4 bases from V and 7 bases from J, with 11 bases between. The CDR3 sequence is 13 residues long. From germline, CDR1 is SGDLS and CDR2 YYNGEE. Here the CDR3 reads CASSSGFGEKLFF. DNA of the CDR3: TGTGCCAGCAGCTCCGGGTTTGGTGAAAAACTGTTTTTT.

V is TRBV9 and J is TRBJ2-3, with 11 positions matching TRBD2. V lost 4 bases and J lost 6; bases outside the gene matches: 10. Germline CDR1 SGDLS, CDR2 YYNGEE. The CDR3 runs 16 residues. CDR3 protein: CASSLRASGRFDTQYF. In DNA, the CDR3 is TGTGCCAGCAGCCTCCGGGCTAGCGGGAGGTTTGATACGCAGTATTTT.

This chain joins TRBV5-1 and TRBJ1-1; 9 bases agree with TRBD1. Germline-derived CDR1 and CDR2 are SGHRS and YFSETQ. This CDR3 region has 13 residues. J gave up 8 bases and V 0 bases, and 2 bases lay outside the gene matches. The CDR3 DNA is TGCGCCAGCAGCTTGGCTGGGACAGGGGAAGCTTTCTTT. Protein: CASSLAGTGEAFF.

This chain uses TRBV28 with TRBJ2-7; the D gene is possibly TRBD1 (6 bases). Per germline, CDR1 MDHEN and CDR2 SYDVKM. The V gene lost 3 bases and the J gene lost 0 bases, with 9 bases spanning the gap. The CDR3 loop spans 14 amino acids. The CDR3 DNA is TGTGCCAGCAGTTTTCAGGGGATCTCCTACGAGCAGTACTTC. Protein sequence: CASSFQGISYEQYF.

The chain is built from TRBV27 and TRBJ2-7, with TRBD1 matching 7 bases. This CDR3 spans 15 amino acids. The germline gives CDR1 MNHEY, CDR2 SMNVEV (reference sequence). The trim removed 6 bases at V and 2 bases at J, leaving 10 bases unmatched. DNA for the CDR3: TGTGCCAGCAGCCTAACAGGGGCCCCGGCCTACGAGCAGTACTTC. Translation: CASSLTGAPAYEQYF.

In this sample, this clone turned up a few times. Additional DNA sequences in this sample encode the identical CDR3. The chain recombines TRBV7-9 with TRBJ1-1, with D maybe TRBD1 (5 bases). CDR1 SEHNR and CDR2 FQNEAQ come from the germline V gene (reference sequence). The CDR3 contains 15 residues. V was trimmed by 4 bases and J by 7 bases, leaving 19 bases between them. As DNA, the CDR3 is TGTGCCAGCAGCTCGAGCCCCCAGGGTATTGTTGAAGCTTTCTTT. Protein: CASSSSPQGIVEAFF.

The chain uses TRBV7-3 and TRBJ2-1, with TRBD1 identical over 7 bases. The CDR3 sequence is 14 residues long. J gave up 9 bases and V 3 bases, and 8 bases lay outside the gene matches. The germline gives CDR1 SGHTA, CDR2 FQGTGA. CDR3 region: CASSFGVGGGEQFF. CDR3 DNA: TGTGCCAGCAGCTTCGGGGTAGGGGGCGGTGAGCAGTTCTTC.

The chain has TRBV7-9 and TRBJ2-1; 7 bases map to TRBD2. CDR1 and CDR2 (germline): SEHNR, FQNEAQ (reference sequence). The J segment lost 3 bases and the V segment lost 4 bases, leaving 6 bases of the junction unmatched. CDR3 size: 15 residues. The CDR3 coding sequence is TGTGCCAGCAGCTACGCTAGCGGCCGCTACAATGAGCAGTTCTTC. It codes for CASSYASGRYNEQFF.

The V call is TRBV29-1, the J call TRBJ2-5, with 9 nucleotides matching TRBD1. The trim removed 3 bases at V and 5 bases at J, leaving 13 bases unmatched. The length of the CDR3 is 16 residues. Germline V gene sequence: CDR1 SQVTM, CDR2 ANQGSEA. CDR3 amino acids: CSVDRESGQGSETQYF. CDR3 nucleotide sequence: TGCAGCGTTGATCGGGAATCAGGACAGGGGTCGGAGACCCAGTACTTC.